Listed below are T cell receptor beta chains from one sample, sequenced in a study of blood T cell repertoires in COVID-19. Libraries were prepared by immunoSEQ multiplex PCR; TCRdb keeps only in-frame clonotypes and omits some of them. This table holds around 100,000 clones, approximately 80% found once. Material for sequencing was peripheral blood. These receptor sequences come from a human donor in a cohort sampled during active COVID-19. CDR3s include the opening cysteine and the closing phenylalanine or tryptophan. Fields, in order: V gene, clone size, J gene, CDR3 length, D gene, CDR3 protein, CDR3 DNA. The D gene is left open where the match is weak. Expanded clones are given a class, and other clones once, few, many or no size at all.

TRBV5-4	few	TRBJ2-1	16	TRBD2	CASSRGASGGYNEQFF	TGTGCCAGCAGTAGAGGGGCTAGCGGAGGGTACAATGAGCAGTTCTTC
TRBV2	NA	TRBJ2-7	14	TRBD2	CASSPGLAIIEQYF	TGTGCCAGCAGTCCGGGACTAGCGATCATCGAGCAGTACTTC
TRBV5-1	NA	TRBJ1-4	15	NA	CASSLGRGINEKLFF	TGCGCCAGCAGCTTGGGTCGGGGAATTAATGAAAAACTGTTTTTT
TRBV14	NA	TRBJ2-1	15	TRBD2	CASSQGLALYNEQFF	TGTGCCAGCAGCCAAGGACTAGCTCTCTACAATGAGCAGTTCTTC
TRBV6-5	once	TRBJ1-5	16	TRBD1	CASSYGQGIGNQPQHF	TGTGCCAGCAGTTACGGACAGGGGATCGGCAATCAGCCCCAGCATTTT
TRBV25-1	NA	TRBJ2-7	13	NA	CASKPIGADEQYF	TGTGCCAGCAAGCCCATAGGGGCGGACGAGCAGTACTTC
TRBV19	few	TRBJ2-7	14	TRBD2	CASSLTSGNYEQYF	TGTGCCAGTAGTTTAACTAGCGGGAACTACGAGCAGTACTTC
TRBV19	NA	TRBJ2-3	15	NA	CASSKTFSSTDTQYF	TGTGCCAGTAGTAAGACATTTTCTAGCACAGATACGCAGTATTTT
TRBV5-4	NA	TRBJ1-4	13	NA	CASSLDFNEKLFF	TGTGCCAGCAGTCTAGACTTTAATGAAAAACTGTTTTTT
TRBV28	NA	TRBJ1-2	14	NA	CASSLGQTPYGYTF	TGTGCCAGCAGTCTCGGACAGACGCCCTATGGCTACACCTTC
TRBV12-3/TRBV12-4	NA	TRBJ1-2	13	NA	CASSLQGFYGYTF	TGTGCCAGCAGTCTACAGGGATTCTATGGCTACACCTTC
TRBV7-9	NA	TRBJ2-3	18	TRBD1	CASSDPPWTGGSTDTQYF	TGTGCCAGCAGCGACCCACCGTGGACAGGGGGAAGCACAGATACGCAGTATTTT
TRBV7-3	once	TRBJ2-1	15	TRBD2	CASSSLAGKYNEQFF	TGTGCCAGCAGCTCCTTAGCGGGGAAGTACAATGAGCAGTTCTTC
TRBV15	few	TRBJ2-1	18	TRBD2	CATSAPLGLAGGLHEQFF	TGTGCCACCAGCGCTCCCTTAGGACTAGCGGGGGGGCTGCATGAGCAGTTCTTC